This T cell receptor beta chain was observed in a study of CD8+CD57+ T cells in acquired aplastic anemia. As for the study in general: When averaged, DNA from sorted CD4+ and CD8+ cells came to 3 to 3.5 ug. Study-wide points: The study identified twenty-nine CD8+ CDR3 sequences shared by patients and controls.

The use of genomic DNA as template underpinned the TCR beta VDJ and CDR3 profiling. Via MiXCR, TCRdb re-called the reads, giving one row per CDR3 protein. The sample yields hundreds of thousands of distinct CDR3 sequences, over 25% seen once. The CDR3 has 10 amino acids. Trimming left V 7 bases short and J 4 bases short, with 8 bases between. The germline CDR1 and CDR2 sequences are SQVTM and ANQGSEA. Regarding this clonotype: The antigen is not known.

An expansion of CD8+CD57+ cells by flow cytometry had been shown in patients chosen for sequencing. This TCR came from a human donor with aplastic anemia. V gene TRBV29-1 combines with J gene TRBJ2-7, with D hard to call. Sequencing was done on a sample of sorted CD4+, CD8+, or CD8+CD57+ T cells (not recorded which) from PBMCs. The CDR3 loop reads CSGKGYEQYF. The CDR3, as DNA: TGCAGCGGGAAGGGTTACGAGCAGTACTTC.